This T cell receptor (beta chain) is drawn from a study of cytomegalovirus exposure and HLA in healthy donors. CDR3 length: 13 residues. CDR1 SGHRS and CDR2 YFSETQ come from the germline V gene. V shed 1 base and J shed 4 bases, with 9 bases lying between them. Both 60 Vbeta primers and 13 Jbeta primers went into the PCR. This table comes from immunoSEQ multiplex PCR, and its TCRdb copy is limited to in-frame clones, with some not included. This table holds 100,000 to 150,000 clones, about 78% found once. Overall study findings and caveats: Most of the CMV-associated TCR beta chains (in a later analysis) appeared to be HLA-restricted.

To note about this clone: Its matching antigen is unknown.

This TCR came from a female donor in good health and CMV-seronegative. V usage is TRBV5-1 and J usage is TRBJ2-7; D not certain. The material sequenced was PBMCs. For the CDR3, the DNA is TGCGCCAGCAGCTTGACTCGCGGTTACGAGCAGTACTTC. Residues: CASSLTRGYEQYF.